Presented here are 13 T cell receptor beta chains from one specimen sequenced in a study of cytomegalovirus exposure and HLA in healthy donors. A multiplex PCR was run with 60 Vbeta primers and 13 Jbeta primers. Repertoires were generated with immunoSEQ multiplex PCR, while TCRdb's copy carries only in-frame clones and drops some. The repertoire holds some 150,000 clones, with roughly 76% as singletons. Sequencing was performed on PBMCs. The receptors come from a woman aged 45-60 years in good health and CMV-seronegative.

The chain combines TRBV7-2 with TRBJ2-7; 8 bases align to TRBD2. Trimming cost V 4 bases and J 1 base; bases outside gene matches: 6. The CDR3 totals 15 residues. CDR1 and CDR2 from the germline V gene are SGHTA and FQGNSA. The CDR3 reads CASSWLRGGSYEQYF. Here the CDR3 DNA reads TGTGCCAGCAGCTGGTTACGGGGGGGGTCCTACGAGCAGTACTTC.

The chain is built from TRBV6-5 and TRBJ2-2; 8 bases are a match to TRBD2. CDR3 length equals 15 residues. V dropped 5 bases and J dropped 8; count of bases not matched to a gene: 10. From germline, CDR1 is MNHEY and CDR2 SVGAGI. As DNA, the CDR3 is TGTGCCAGCAGTCTCCCGGGACTAGTACCTGGGGAGCTGTTTTTT. It codes for CASSLPGLVPGELFF.

The V call is TRBV11-2, the J call TRBJ2-5; TRBD1 might be the D (6 bases). The CDR3 covers 15 residues. The germline gives CDR1 SGHAT, CDR2 FQNNGV. The V end was cut by 3 bases, the J end by 5 bases, with 16 bases between. This CDR3 reads CASSFRNRVLETQYF. The CDR3 coding sequence is TGTGCCAGCAGCTTTAGGAACAGGGTCCTGGAGACCCAGTACTTC. The full variable domain, rest sourced from reference TRBV11-2 and TRBJ2-5, is EAGVAQSPRYKIIEKRQSVAFWCNPISGHATLYWYQQILGQGPKLLIQFQNNGVVDDSQLPKDRFSAERLKGVDSTLKIQPAKLEDSAVYLCASSFRNRVLETQYFGPGTRLLVL.

The J gene is TRBJ1-1, the V gene TRBV27; D is perhaps TRBD1 (5 bases). Trimming left V 1 base short and J 2 bases short, with 8 bases between. The CDR3 has 14 residues. Looked up from germline, CDR1 is MNHEY and CDR2 is SMNVEV (reference sequence). The CDR3: CASSLWGGNTEAFF. In DNA, the CDR3 is TGTGCCAGCAGTTTATGGGGGGGAAACACTGAAGCTTTCTTT.

This clone was seen more than once but under ten times. The chain combines TRBV7-2 with TRBJ2-5; 10 nucleotides agree with TRBD2. The DNA end favors TRBJ2-7, so the J call may be wrong. Germline V CDR1 and CDR2: SGHTA, FQGNSA. CDR3 length: 14 residues. CDR3 sequence (DNA): TGTGCCAGCAGCATAGGACTAGCGGCCTACGAGCAGTACTTC. This codes for CASSIGLAAYEQYF.

The chain links TRBV5-1 to TRBJ2-5, with 10 bases aligning to TRBD1. Trimming took 0 bases from V and 2 from J; bases not matched to a gene: 1. The CDR3 has 15 amino acids. Germline CDR1 and CDR2: SGHRS and YFSETQ. Written as DNA, the CDR3 is TGCGCCAGCAGCTTGGGGACAGGGGGTCAAGAGACCCAGTACTTC. The encoded protein is CASSLGTGGQETQYF.

The chain combines TRBV2 with TRBJ2-5; D remains ambiguous. Looked up from germline, CDR1 is SNHLY and CDR2 is FYNNEI. This CDR3 spans 13 amino acids. Trimming cost V 6 bases and J 9 bases, with 17 bases left between them. The CDR3 DNA sequence: TGTGCCAGCAGCGCTACACAAACCGGGTCCCAGTACTTC. Translation: CASSATQTGSQYF. The full variable domain, completed using reference TRBV2 and TRBJ2-5, is EPEVTQTPSHQVTQMGQEVILRCVPISNHLYFYWYRQILGQKVEFLVSFYNNEISEKSEIFDDQFSVERPDGSNFTLKIRSTKLEDSAMYFCASSATQTGSQYFGPGTRLLVL.

This clone showed up just a few times. The V gene is TRBV18, the J gene TRBJ2-7, with TRBD1 identical over 7 bases. The ends lost 3 bases at V and 2 bases at J; junction bases unmatched: 4. Per the germline V gene, CDR1 is KGHSH and CDR2 is LQKENI. The CDR3 spans 14 residues. The CDR3 reads CASSPRDSPYEQYF. The CDR3 bases are TGTGCCAGCTCACCCCGGGACAGCCCCTACGAGCAGTACTTC.

This clone was recorded a few times. J is TRBJ2-6 and V is TRBV27; D gene unclear. Trimming took 6 bases from V and 0 from J, leaving 3 bases between them. The CDR3 sequence is 13 residues long. Germline V gene sequence: CDR1 MNHEY, CDR2 SMNVEV (reference sequence). CDR3 sequence: CASSLSGANVLTF. The CDR3 DNA follows: TGTGCCAGCAGCCTCTCTGGGGCCAACGTCCTGACTTTC.

The chain recombines TRBV2 with TRBJ1-2; TRBD1 matches 10 bases. From germline, CDR1 is SNHLY and CDR2 FYNNEI. The CDR3 covers 13 residues. The V segment lost 7 bases and the J segment 8 bases; nucleotides outside the gene matches: 7. The CDR3 region has the DNA TGTGCCAGCACTTGGACAGGGGGGGCGGGCTACACCTTC. Translation gives CASTWTGGAGYTF.

The chain links TRBV28 to TRBJ1-2; D is perhaps TRBD1 (6 bases). V dropped 3 bases and J dropped 4 bases, with 9 bases sitting between them. The CDR3 has 13 amino acids. Germline assignment: CDR1 MDHEN and CDR2 SYDVKM. The CDR3 protein is CASSLVGGYGYTF. CDR3 nucleotides: TGTGCCAGCAGTTTGGTAGGGGGCTATGGCTACACCTTC.

This clone was seen once. The chain carries TRBV7-9 and TRBJ1-1; no firm D call. Germline CDR1 and CDR2: SEHNR and FQNEAQ (reference sequence). The V end was cut by 5 bases, the J end by 4 bases, with 11 bases between. The CDR3 totals 13 residues. The CDR3 DNA is TGTGCCAGCAGCGGAGGCCGCGGCACTGAAGCTTTCTTT. It codes for CASSGGRGTEAFF.

The V and J genes are TRBV5-1 and TRBJ1-2, with 9 bases fitting TRBD1. This CDR3 has 13 amino acids. V gave up 4 bases and J gave up 5 bases; unmatched junction bases: 3. Germline V lookup: CDR1 SGHRS, CDR2 YFSETQ. In DNA form, the CDR3 reads TGCGCCAGCAGCCCAGGGACAGGGTATGGCTACACCTTC. Residues: CASSPGTGYGYTF. Looking up the rest from reference TRBV5-1 and TRBJ1-2 gives the full variable domain: KAGVTQTPRYLIKTRGQQVTLSCSPISGHRSVSWYQQTPGQGLQFLFEYFSETQRNKGNFPGRFSGRQFSNSRSEMNVSTLELGDSALYLCASSPGTGYGYTFGSGTRLTVV.